The rows below give T cell receptor beta chains drawn from one sample of a study of blood T cell repertoires in COVID-19. Data came from immunoSEQ multiplex PCR; TCRdb stores just in-frame clones and leaves some out. The profile shows roughly 260,000 clones, around 90% of them singletons. The specimen was PBMCs or T cells enriched from blood (not recorded which). These receptors all stem from a woman in her twenties or thirties with acute COVID-19. CDR3s include the opening cysteine and the closing phenylalanine or tryptophan. The D gene is left open where the match is weak. Clone size, where shown, is once, few, many, or a class for clones that have expanded.

CDR3aa	CDR3nt	abundance	d_gene	v_gene	j_gene
CASSIGDRTTYEQYF	TGTGCCAGTAGTATCGGGGACAGGACGACCTACGAGCAGTACTTC	NA	TRBD1	TRBV19	TRBJ2-7
CASSPLAPGQGSTGELFF	TGTGCCAGCTCACCACTGGCTCCGGGACAGGGGTCGACCGGGGAGCTGTTTTTT	NA	TRBD1	TRBV18	TRBJ2-2
CASSQVPEANSPLHF	TGTGCCAGCAGCCAAGTTCCCGAAGCCAATTCACCCCTCCACTTT	NA	NA	TRBV3-1/TRBV3-2	TRBJ1-6
CASSVELAGGRDTQYF	TGTGCCAGCAGCGTAGAACTAGCGGGGGGGCGGGATACGCAGTATTTT	NA	TRBD2	TRBV9	TRBJ2-3
CASTANTRGGPQHF	TGTGCCAGCACCGCTAATACCCGGGGGGGGCCCCAGCATTTT	NA	NA	TRBV6-5	TRBJ1-5
CASSSPGGPRAF	TGTGCCAGCAGTTCACCAGGGGGCCCGCGTGCCTTC	NA	TRBD1	TRBV28	TRBJ1-2
CASSDPAGVVYEQYF	TGTGCCAGCAGCGACCCAGCGGGGGTGGTGTACGAGCAGTACTTC	NA	TRBD2	TRBV3-1/TRBV3-2	TRBJ2-7
CASSLRTGEKLFF	TGCGCCAGCAGCTTAAGGACGGGGGAAAAACTGTTTTTT	NA	NA	TRBV5-1	TRBJ1-4
CASSLTTVQETQYF	TGTGCCAGCAGTCTAACGACAGTCCAAGAGACCCAGTACTTC	once	NA	TRBV28	TRBJ2-5
CASSPGTGVTEAFF	TGTGCCAGCAGCCCCGGGACAGGGGTTACTGAAGCTTTCTTT	NA	TRBD1	TRBV11-3	TRBJ1-1
CASSLWPASGSREQYF	TGTGCCAGCAGTTTATGGCCGGCTAGCGGGAGCCGAGAGCAGTACTTC	NA	TRBD2	TRBV28	TRBJ2-7
CASSPGTGDNEQYF	TGTGCCAGCAGTCCAGGGACAGGGGACAACGAGCAGTACTTC	NA	TRBD1	TRBV6-5	TRBJ2-7
CASSLRVRTSGAGTDTQYF	TGTGCCAGCAGTTTAAGGGTTCGGACTAGCGGGGCTGGCACAGATACGCAGTATTTT	NA	TRBD2	TRBV27	TRBJ2-3
CASSSGTGVFWELFF	TGTGCCAGCAGCTCCGGGACAGGGGTTTTTTGGGAGCTGTTTTTT	few	TRBD1	TRBV7-9	TRBJ2-2
CSVEDRQAAGELFF	TGCAGCGTTGAAGATCGGCAGGCCGCCGGGGAGCTGTTTTTT	NA	NA	TRBV29-1	TRBJ2-2
CASSVNRVEINEQFF	TGTGCCAGCAGCGTAAACAGGGTGGAAATCAATGAGCAGTTCTTC	NA	NA	TRBV9	TRBJ2-1
CASSEPREVGYTF	TGTGCCAGCAGTGAACCGAGAGAGGTTGGCTACACCTTC	NA	NA	TRBV6-1	TRBJ1-2
CASSLRLPPDNEQFF	TGTGCCAGCAGCCTACGACTCCCTCCCGACAATGAGCAGTTCTTC	NA	NA	TRBV7-8	TRBJ2-1
CASSLALGQNTEAFF	TGTGCCAGCAGCTTAGCTTTGGGCCAGAACACTGAAGCTTTCTTT	once	NA	TRBV7-8	TRBJ1-1
CASSAATGTGNTIYF	TGCGCCAGCAGCGCGGCAACAGGGACTGGAAACACCATATATTTT	NA	NA	TRBV4-3	TRBJ1-3
CASSIGLAGGPEQFF	TGTGCCAGTAGTATAGGACTAGCGGGAGGGCCTGAGCAGTTCTTC	NA	TRBD2	TRBV19	TRBJ2-1
CATSRVDRGGQETQYF	TGTGCCACCAGCAGAGTCGACCGGGGGGGTCAAGAGACCCAGTACTTC	NA	TRBD2	TRBV15	TRBJ2-5
CASSADGGAGNEQFF	TGTGCCAGCAGCGCAGACGGGGGGGCGGGAAATGAGCAGTTCTTC	NA	TRBD2	TRBV11-2	TRBJ2-1
CASSLRGTGSQPQHF	TGTGCCAGCAGTTTACGGGGGACCGGATCGCAGCCCCAGCATTTT	NA	NA	TRBV27	TRBJ1-5
CASSQTSGPYEQYF	TGTGCCAGCAGCCAGACTAGCGGGCCCTACGAGCAGTACTTC	NA	TRBD2	TRBV3-1/TRBV3-2	TRBJ2-7
CASSEGQGVVEAFF	TGTGCCAGCAGTGAGGGGCAGGGGGTAGTTGAAGCTTTCTTT	NA	TRBD1	TRBV2	TRBJ1-1
CASSPRSTNEQFF	TGTGCCAGCAGCCCAAGGAGCACCAATGAGCAGTTCTTC	NA	NA	TRBV3-1/TRBV3-2	TRBJ2-1
CASSQSLEQSSYNEQFF	TGCGCCAGCAGCCAATCTCTGGAGCAATCCTCCTACAATGAGCAGTTCTTC	few	NA	TRBV4-1	TRBJ2-1
CSVSRQGDTEAFF	TGCAGCGTTAGCCGACAGGGCGACACTGAAGCTTTCTTT	NA	TRBD1	TRBV29-1	TRBJ1-1
CASSLGANVLTF	TGTGCCAGCAGTCTTGGGGCCAACGTCCTGACTTTC	NA	NA	TRBV28	TRBJ2-6
CASSQEGGFGNTIYF	TGTGCCAGCAGCCAGGAAGGGGGCTTCGGAAACACCATATATTTT	once	TRBD1	TRBV3-1/TRBV3-2	TRBJ1-3
CASSFWDRGVGDMNTEAFF	TGTGCCAGCAGTTTCTGGGACAGGGGGGTAGGGGATATGAACACTGAAGCTTTCTTT	few	TRBD1	TRBV28	TRBJ1-1
CASSLDNDYGYTF	TGTGCCAGCAGCCTGGACAATGACTATGGCTACACCTTC	NA	NA	TRBV12-3/TRBV12-4	TRBJ1-2
CASAGTGSFSNQPQHF	TGTGCCAGCGCTGGGACAGGCTCATTTAGCAATCAGCCCCAGCATTTT	NA	TRBD1	TRBV2	TRBJ1-5
CASSITEGLRPELFF	TGTGCCAGCAGCATTACAGAGGGACTGCGTCCGGAGCTGTTTTTT	NA	NA	TRBV11-1	TRBJ2-2